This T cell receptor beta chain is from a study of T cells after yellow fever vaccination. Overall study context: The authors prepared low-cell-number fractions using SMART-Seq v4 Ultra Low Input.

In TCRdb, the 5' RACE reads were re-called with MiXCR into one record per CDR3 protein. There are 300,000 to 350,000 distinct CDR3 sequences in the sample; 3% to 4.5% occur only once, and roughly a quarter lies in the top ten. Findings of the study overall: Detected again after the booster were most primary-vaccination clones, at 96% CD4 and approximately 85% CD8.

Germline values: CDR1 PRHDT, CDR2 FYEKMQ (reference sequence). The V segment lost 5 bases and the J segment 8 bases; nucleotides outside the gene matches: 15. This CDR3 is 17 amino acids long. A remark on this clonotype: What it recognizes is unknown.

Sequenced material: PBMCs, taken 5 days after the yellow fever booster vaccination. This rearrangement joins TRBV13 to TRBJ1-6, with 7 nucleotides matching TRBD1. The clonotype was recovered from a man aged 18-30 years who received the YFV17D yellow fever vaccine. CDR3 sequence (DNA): TGTGCCAGCAGCGTTGGCGGGAACAGGGGTCTTTATTCACCCCTCCACTTT. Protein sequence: CASSVGGNRGLYSPLHF.